The 24 T cell receptor beta chains presented below share a single source sample, sequenced in a study of blood T cell repertoires in COVID-19. Generated by immunoSEQ multiplex PCR, the TCRdb table keeps only in-frame clones and is missing some. There are 130,000 to 150,000 clones in the sample; about four fifths occur only once, and under 5.5% lies in the top ten. The sample consisted of peripheral blood. These receptors originate from a human donor in a cohort sampled during active COVID-19.

This clone was observed a few times. The rearrangement links TRBV27 to TRBJ1-5, with D maybe TRBD1 (6 bases). Germline V lookup: CDR1 MNHEY, CDR2 SMNVEV (reference sequence). This CDR3 is built from 13 residues. Trimming pared 8 bases from V and 3 bases from J, leaving 11 bases between. The CDR3 spells CASRGQTNQPQHF. CDR3 in DNA: TGTGCCAGCCGCGGACAGACCAATCAGCCCCAGCATTTT.

V and J are TRBV2 and TRBJ2-7; 9 bases are shared with TRBD2. The CDR3 spans 17 residues. CDR1 is SNHLY and CDR2 is FYNNEI in the germline V gene. The trim removed 0 bases at V and 5 bases at J, leaving 11 bases unmatched. The CDR3 loop reads CASSEAGLALPLDEQYF. CDR3 sequence (DNA): TGTGCCAGCAGTGAAGCGGGACTAGCATTACCTCTTGACGAGCAGTACTTC.

The chain joins TRBV7-2 to TRBJ1-1; no reliable D call. Trimming removed 5 bases from V and 1 base from J, with 11 bases in between. CDR1 and CDR2 (germline): SGHTA, FQGNSA. The length of the CDR3 is 14 residues. The CDR3 is CASSARHRNTEAFF. CDR3 sequence (DNA): TGTGCCAGCAGCGCCCGACACCGGAACACTGAAGCTTTCTTT.

V gene TRBV28 combines with J gene TRBJ2-7; D is uncertain. CDR1 is MDHEN and CDR2 is SYDVKM in the germline V gene. CDR3 length: 16 residues. The V end was cut by 8 bases, the J end by 0 bases, with 20 bases between. CDR3 DNA sequence: TGTGCCAGCCCCCCCCTAGAACTGGTAAGCTCCTACGAGCAGTACTTC. Translation: CASPPLELVSSYEQYF.

Written as DNA, the CDR3 is TGTGCCAGCTCACCACCGAGTATCAGAACAGGGGTCTACACCTTC. It specifies CASSPPSIRTGVYTF. The chain employs TRBV18 and TRBJ1-2; 7 bases agree with TRBD1. V lost 0 bases, J lost 10 bases, and 11 bases stayed unmatched. This CDR3 contains 15 residues. In germline, CDR1 is KGHSH, CDR2 LQKENI.

The rearrangement uses TRBV10-3 and TRBJ2-3; D remains ambiguous. Deletions cut 8 bases from V and 3 bases from J, with 15 bases between. In germline, CDR1 is ENHRY, CDR2 SYGVKD. This CDR3 spans 14 amino acids. CDR3 region: CAIGGSVATDTQYF. The CDR3 nucleotides read TGTGCCATCGGCGGATCGGTGGCAACAGATACGCAGTATTTT.

The rearrangement links TRBV18 to TRBJ1-1; TRBD1 agrees at 10 bases. Germline V gene data show CDR1 as KGHSH and CDR2 as LQKENI. Trimming removed 6 bases from V and 5 bases from J; junction bases left unmatched: 6. CDR3 size: 14 residues. The CDR3 loop is CASSRQGARTEAFF. For the CDR3, the DNA is TGTGCCAGCTCCCGACAGGGGGCAAGGACTGAAGCTTTCTTT.

In DNA, the CDR3 is TGTGCCAGCAGCGTCGGACAGGGGGCTGTCAATGAGCAGTTCTTC. Its translation: CASSVGQGAVNEQFF. The J gene is TRBJ2-1, the V gene TRBV7-9; 11 bases are a match to TRBD1. Looked up from germline, CDR1 is SEHNR and CDR2 is FQNEAQ (reference sequence). The V gene end was trimmed by 5 bases and the J gene end by 6 bases; junction bases not matched to a gene: 6. CDR3 size: 15 residues.

The CDR3 here is CASSWGSTGIQNSGNTIYF. The CDR3 DNA reads TGCGCCAGCAGCTGGGGGTCCACAGGGATCCAGAACTCTGGAAACACCATATATTTT. This chain connects TRBV5-1 to TRBJ1-3; the D gene is possibly TRBD1 (6 bases). The CDR3 contains 19 residues. CDR1 is SGHRS, CDR2 YFSETQ, per germline. Trimming left V 3 bases short and J 0 bases short, with 22 bases between.

This chain links TRBV19 with TRBJ1-1; 7 positions match TRBD1. V dropped 8 bases and J dropped 2; count of bases not matched to a gene: 11. The CDR3 spans 15 residues. CDR1 is LNHDA and CDR2 is SQIVND in the germline V gene (reference sequence). The CDR3 protein is CASSPDRAINTEAFF. DNA for the CDR3: TGTGCCAGTTCCCCTGACAGGGCGATAAACACTGAAGCTTTCTTT. Full variable domain (rest looked up from reference TRBV19 and TRBJ1-1): DGGITQSPKYLFRKEGQNVTLSCEQNLNHDAMYWYRQDPGQGLRLIYYSQIVNDFQKGDIAEGYSVSREKKESFPLTVTSAQKNPTAFYLCASSPDRAINTEAFFGQGTRLTVV.

In this sample, this clone turned up once. The V and J genes are TRBV6-5 and TRBJ1-3; D not certain. Germline V CDR1 and CDR2: MNHEY, SVGAGI. This CDR3 is built from 12 residues. V was clipped by 6 bases and J by 2 bases, with 5 bases between them. The CDR3 nucleotides read TGTGCCAGCAGGAGCGCTGGAAACACCATATATTTT. Protein: CASRSAGNTIYF.

This clone has just one count. The rearrangement links TRBV7-9 to TRBJ1-3, with 7 bases fitting TRBD1. Germline trimming cut 5 bases from V and 0 bases from J; bases unmatched to any gene: 4. Per the germline V gene, CDR1 is SEHNR and CDR2 is FQNEAQ (reference sequence). The CDR3 sequence is 15 residues long. CDR3 in amino acids: CASSPDRRSGNTIYF. CDR3 DNA sequence: TGTGCCAGCAGCCCGGACAGGCGCTCTGGAAACACCATATATTTT.

The chain links TRBV19 to TRBJ1-2; 9 bases agree with TRBD1. Per the germline V gene, CDR1 is LNHDA and CDR2 is SQIVND (reference sequence). This CDR3 has 15 amino acids. V was clipped by 6 bases and J by 2 bases; unmatched bases: 7. The chain's CDR3 is CASRITGQGNYGYTF. The CDR3 nucleotides are TGTGCCAGTAGGATCACGGGACAGGGAAACTATGGCTACACCTTC.

The genes are TRBV11-3 and TRBJ2-2, with a weak D call TRBD1 (5 bases). The germline V gene encodes CDR1 SGHNT and CDR2 YENEEA. Trimming took off 1 base at V and 1 base at J, with 10 bases between the two ends. The CDR3 sequence is 16 residues long. The CDR3 DNA reads TGTGCCAGCAGCTTAGTGACAGTACAGAACACCGGGGAGCTGTTTTTT. Translation gives CASSLVTVQNTGELFF. The variable domain in full, completed from reference TRBV11-3 and TRBJ2-2, reads EAGVVQSPRYKIIEKKQPVAFWCNPISGHNTLYWYLQNLGQGPELLIRYENEEAVDDSQLPKDRFSAERLKGVDSTLKIQPAELGDSAVYLCASSLVTVQNTGELFFGEGSRLTVL.

This chain links TRBV29-1 with TRBJ2-1; 7 bases are a match to TRBD1. The CDR3 runs 13 residues. V lost 1 base and J lost 8; bases outside the gene matches: 5. CDR1 and CDR2 from the germline V gene are SQVTM and ANQGSEA. As DNA, the CDR3 is TGCAGCGTTGAAGGTGACAGGGCTTATGAGCAGTTCTTC. Its translation is CSVEGDRAYEQFF.

J is TRBJ2-1 and V is TRBV29-1; 8 bases align to TRBD2. The V gene's germline CDR1 is SQVTM and CDR2 ANQGSEA. This CDR3 comprises 14 residues. The trim removed 3 bases at V and 6 bases at J, leaving 7 bases unmatched. The CDR3 coding sequence is TGCAGCGTTGACTTGGACGGGGGGGCCAATGAGCAGTTCTTC. Its protein product is CSVDLDGGANEQFF.

This clone was counted only a few times. The chain combines TRBV2 with TRBJ1-3; TRBD1 matches 8 bases. The CDR3 is made up of 14 amino acids. Germline trimming cut 7 bases from V and 0 bases from J; bases unmatched to any gene: 2. CDR1 and CDR2 from the germline V gene are SNHLY and FYNNEI. CDR3 nucleotide sequence: TGTGCCAGCAAACAGGGGGTCTCTGGAAACACCATATATTTT. As protein: CASKQGVSGNTIYF.

The J gene is TRBJ2-4, the V gene TRBV5-4; D is possibly TRBD2 (5 bases). Trimming removed 2 bases from V and 0 bases from J, with 12 bases in between. CDR1 is SGHNT and CDR2 is YYREEE in the germline V gene (reference sequence). The CDR3 sequence is 16 residues long. CDR3 sequence reads: CASSFRGSGAKNIQYF. CDR3 in DNA: TGTGCCAGCAGCTTCCGGGGAAGTGGAGCCAAAAACATTCAGTACTTC.

This chain links TRBV6-5 with TRBJ1-3; D unresolved. The CDR3 is 13 residues long. The V end lost 7 bases, the J end lost 0 bases, and 7 bases lay between the germline ends. Germline V CDR1 and CDR2: MNHEY, SVGAGI. CDR3 protein: CASTQSSGNTIYF. In DNA form, the CDR3 reads TGTGCCAGCACACAGAGCTCTGGAAACACCATATATTTT.

Only one count was recorded for this clone. The chain joins TRBV29-1 to TRBJ2-1, with 9 bases fitting TRBD1. The germline gives CDR1 SQVTM, CDR2 ANQGSEA. Germline trimming cut 4 bases from V and 5 bases from J; bases unmatched to any gene: 9. The CDR3 has 15 amino acids. The CDR3 loop is CSVVFLGQGNNEQFF. As DNA, the CDR3 is TGCAGCGTTGTTTTCCTGGGACAGGGCAACAATGAGCAGTTCTTC.

This clone has more than one count but fewer than ten. The V call is TRBV4-2, the J call TRBJ2-1; D is ambiguous. Trimming shortened V by 1 base and J by 1 base, and 11 bases separated the two germline ends. The CDR3 has 16 amino acids. The germline V gene has CDR1 LGHNA and CDR2 YNFKEQ. This chain's CDR3 is CASSQGPLGSYNEQFF. The DNA of the CDR3 is TGTGCCAGCAGCCAAGGGCCCCTCGGGTCCTACAATGAGCAGTTCTTC.

The rearrangement joins TRBV5-1 to TRBJ2-2, with 10 bases identical to TRBD2. From germline, CDR1 is SGHRS and CDR2 YFSETQ. CDR3 size: 17 residues. The J segment lost 2 bases and the V segment lost 1 base, leaving 5 bases of the junction unmatched. The CDR3 reads CASSLQLAGTNTGELFF. As DNA, the CDR3 is TGCGCCAGCAGCTTGCAACTAGCGGGAACCAACACCGGGGAGCTGTTTTTT. Using reference TRBV5-1 and TRBJ2-2 for the parts outside the CDR3, the full variable domain is KAGVTQTPRYLIKTRGQQVTLSCSPISGHRSVSWYQQTPGQGLQFLFEYFSETQRNKGNFPGRFSGRQFSNSRSEMNVSTLELGDSALYLCASSLQLAGTNTGELFFGEGSRLTVL.

The chain has TRBV7-9 and TRBJ1-1; 11 nucleotides line up with TRBD1. With 5 bases clipped from V and 9 bases from J, the junction kept 8 bases outside the gene matches. This CDR3 is 14 amino acids long. Looked up from germline, CDR1 is SEHNR and CDR2 is FQNEAQ (reference sequence). CDR3 sequence reads: CASSAGQGAWKAFF. For the CDR3, the DNA is TGTGCCAGCAGCGCCGGACAGGGGGCTTGGAAAGCTTTCTTT.

This chain links TRBV28 with TRBJ1-3; D gene ambiguous. Germline values: CDR1 MDHEN, CDR2 SYDVKM. V lost 5 bases and J 0 bases, leaving 11 bases between the germline ends. The CDR3 sequence is 15 residues long. CDR3 residues: CASSPTVSSGNTIYF. The CDR3 coding sequence is TGTGCCAGCAGTCCCACAGTCAGCTCTGGAAACACCATATATTTT.